Listed below are T cell receptor beta chains from one sample, sequenced in a study of T cell responses to AZD1222 COVID-19 vaccine. Method: immunoSEQ multiplex PCR; TCRdb's copy keeps in-frame clones and lacks some. The sample records roughly 120,000 clones, approximately 88% being singletons. The sequencing used peripheral blood, collected on day 0 of MenACWY control vaccination. The receptor source for this set is an adult in good health. Both conserved end residues are part of each CDR3. Fields, in order: clone size, V gene, J gene, D gene, CDR3 protein, CDR3 DNA. A D gene is named only where the DNA matches it firmly. For some rows the clone size is stated as once, few or many, or as a class when expanded; others skip it.

>NA|TRBV5-1|TRBJ2-3|NA
CASSLIGVRGDTQYF
TGCGCCAGCAGCTTGATTGGGGTTCGCGGAGATACGCAGTATTTT
>NA|TRBV3-1/TRBV3-2|TRBJ1-5|NA
CASSQVGQPQHF
TGTGCCAGCAGCCAAGTGGGTCAGCCCCAGCATTTT
>NA|TRBV7-2|TRBJ1-5|TRBD1
CASSPDRGRQPQHF
TGTGCCAGCAGCCCCGACAGGGGCAGGCAGCCCCAGCATTTT
>NA|TRBV9|TRBJ1-2|TRBD1
CASSGTGINYGYTF
TGTGCCAGCAGCGGGACAGGGATCAACTATGGCTACACCTTC
>few|TRBV21-1|TRBJ1-4|NA
CASRRRVLEKLFF
TGTGCCAGCCGACGCCGGGTCCTAGAAAAACTGTTTTTT
>NA|TRBV5-1|TRBJ1-1|NA
CASSNEGNTEAFF
TGCGCCAGCAGCAACGAGGGGAACACTGAAGCTTTCTTT
>NA|TRBV28|TRBJ1-1|TRBD1
CASSLTGVKAFF
TGTGCCAGCAGTTTAACAGGGGTGAAGGCTTTCTTT
>NA|TRBV3-1/TRBV3-2|TRBJ1-3|NA
CASSQGEAAFGNTIYF
TGTGCCAGCAGCCAAGGAGAAGCGGCTTTTGGAAACACCATATATTTT
>NA|TRBV3-1/TRBV3-2|TRBJ2-1|TRBD2
CASSQIAGGSYNEQFF
TGTGCCAGCAGCCAAATAGCGGGAGGGTCCTACAATGAGCAGTTCTTC
>NA|TRBV6-2/TRBV6-3|TRBJ1-2|NA
CASSNTGLANYGYTF
TGTGCCAGCAGTAACACGGGGCTTGCTAACTATGGCTACACCTTC
>NA|TRBV6-1|TRBJ2-2|TRBD2
CASSELLLATGELFF
TGTGCCAGCAGTGAGCTACTACTAGCGACCGGGGAGCTGTTTTTT
>NA|TRBV29-1|TRBJ2-7|NA
CSVEDTGRGRAYEQYF
TGCAGCGTTGAAGACACAGGTCGGGGCCGGGCTTACGAGCAGTACTTC
>NA|TRBV28|TRBJ2-6|TRBD1
CASSSGQSNVLTF
TGTGCCAGCAGCTCGGGACAGTCAAACGTCCTGACTTTC
>NA|TRBV20-1|TRBJ2-1|TRBD2
CSASSVAGGGSNEQFF
TGCAGTGCTAGTTCGGTAGCGGGTGGGGGATCCAATGAGCAGTTCTTC
>NA|TRBV6-5|TRBJ1-5|NA
CASSPQENQPQHF
TGTGCCAGCAGTCCACAGGAGAATCAGCCCCAGCATTTT
>NA|TRBV5-4|TRBJ1-1|NA
CASSLQVRNTEAFF
TGTGCCAGCAGCTTACAGGTCCGGAACACTGAAGCTTTCTTT
>NA|TRBV5-5|TRBJ1-6|NA
CASQVENSPLHF
TGTGCCAGCCAAGTGGAGAATTCACCCCTCCACTTT
>NA|TRBV6-5|TRBJ1-1|TRBD1
CASTLDRDTEAFF
TGTGCCAGCACCTTGGACAGGGACACTGAAGCTTTCTTT
>NA|TRBV27|TRBJ1-2|NA
CASSSIAEGVSYGYTF
TGTGCCAGCAGCTCAATAGCGGAAGGGGTTTCCTATGGCTACACCTTC
>NA|TRBV24-1|TRBJ2-3|TRBD1
CATSDPGDRGTDTQYF
TGTGCCACCAGTGACCCTGGGGACAGGGGAACAGATACGCAGTATTTT
>NA|TRBV5-1|TRBJ1-1|TRBD1
CASSLAGTGEAFF
TGCGCCAGCAGCTTGGCCGGGACAGGTGAAGCTTTCTTT
>once|TRBV10-3|TRBJ1-2|TRBD1
CAIGQANYGYTF
TGTGCCATAGGACAGGCTAACTATGGCTACACCTTC
>NA|TRBV5-4|TRBJ2-7|TRBD2
CASSLGSGEQYF
TGTGCCAGCAGCTTGGGTAGCGGGGAGCAGTACTTC
>NA|TRBV27|TRBJ1-6|TRBD1
CASSASPGQGGPYNSPLHF
TGTGCCAGCAGTGCCTCCCCGGGACAGGGAGGCCCCTATAATTCACCCCTCCACTTT
>NA|TRBV27|TRBJ2-1|NA
CASSSNSGSYNEQFF
TGTGCCAGCAGTTCAAATAGCGGATCCTACAATGAGCAGTTCTTC
>NA|TRBV7-2|TRBJ2-1|NA
CASSLAPGTYSYNEQFF
TGTGCCAGCAGCTTAGCCCCCGGGACGTACTCCTACAATGAGCAGTTCTTC
>NA|TRBV2|TRBJ2-1|TRBD2
CASQSGRMNNEQFF
TGTGCCAGCCAGAGCGGGAGGATGAACAATGAGCAGTTCTTC
>NA|TRBV7-8|TRBJ2-5|TRBD2
CASSPPGLAQETQYF
TGTGCCAGCAGCCCCCCGGGACTAGCCCAAGAGACCCAGTACTTC
>NA|TRBV6-5|TRBJ1-5|NA
CASRPVDSYGQPQHF
TGTGCCAGCAGACCCGTCGACAGTTACGGGCAGCCCCAGCATTTT
>NA|TRBV4-3|TRBJ1-1|NA
CASSQDLVSQAYTEAFF
TGCGCCAGCAGCCAAGATCTGGTCTCACAGGCGTACACTGAAGCTTTCTTT
>NA|TRBV6-1|TRBJ1-5|TRBD1
CASSEGTGYNQPQHF
TGTGCCAGCAGTGAAGGGACAGGGTACAATCAGCCCCAGCATTTT
>once|TRBV2|TRBJ1-1|TRBD1
CATAGAGGYAEAFF
TGTGCCACTGCAGGGGCAGGGGGCTACGCTGAAGCTTTCTTT
>NA|TRBV9|TRBJ2-7|NA
CASSPGGFYEQYF
TGTGCCAGCAGCCCTGGGGGATTCTACGAGCAGTACTTC
>once|TRBV27|TRBJ1-1|TRBD1
CASRPGTGFGNTEAFF
TGTGCCAGCCGTCCCGGGACAGGGTTTGGGAACACTGAAGCTTTCTTT
>NA|TRBV5-1|TRBJ1-6|TRBD1
CASSLRDRGNSPLHF
TGCGCCAGCAGCCTGCGCGACAGGGGTAATTCACCCCTCCACTTT